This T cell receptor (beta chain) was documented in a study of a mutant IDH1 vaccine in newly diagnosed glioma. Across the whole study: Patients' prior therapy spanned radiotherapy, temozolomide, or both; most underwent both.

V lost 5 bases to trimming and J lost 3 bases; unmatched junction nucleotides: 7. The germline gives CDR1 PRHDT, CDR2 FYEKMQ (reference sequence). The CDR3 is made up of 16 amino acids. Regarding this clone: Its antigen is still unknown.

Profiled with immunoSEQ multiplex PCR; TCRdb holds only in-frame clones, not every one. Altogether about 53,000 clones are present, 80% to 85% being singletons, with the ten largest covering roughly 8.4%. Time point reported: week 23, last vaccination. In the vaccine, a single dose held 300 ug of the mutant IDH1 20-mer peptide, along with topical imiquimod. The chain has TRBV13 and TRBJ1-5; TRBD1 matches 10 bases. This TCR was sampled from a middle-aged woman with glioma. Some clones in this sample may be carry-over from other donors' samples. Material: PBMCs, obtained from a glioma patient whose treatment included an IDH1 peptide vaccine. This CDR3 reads CASSLGGQGNNQPQHF. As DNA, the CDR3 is TGTGCCAGCAGCCTGGGGGGACAGGGGAACAATCAGCCCCAGCATTTT.